A single T cell receptor (beta chain) is shown here with its context. The data belong to a study of spatial heterogeneity in lung cancer. Per the germline V gene, CDR1 is MRHNA and CDR2 is SNTAGT. CDR3 length: 16 residues. Trimming took 0 bases from V and 3 from J; bases not matched to a gene: 5. Time point: sample taken at primary tumor resection. No cells were sorted before sequencing. The whole RNA sequenced was extracted from tumor, nontumor lung or frozen PBMC. TCRdb reanalysed the 5' RACE reads using MiXCR and keeps one entry per CDR3 protein. Of 95,000 or so distinct CDR3 sequences listed, over 8.5% are singletons.

The source was PBMCs, collected at surgery. V and J are TRBV6-4 and TRBJ2-3, with TRBD2 identical over 8 bases. This clonotype was obtained from a male donor with early-stage non-small cell lung cancer. CDR3 protein: CASSDSDGGATDTQYF. In DNA form, the CDR3 reads TGTGCCAGCAGTGACTCGGACGGGGGGGCGACAGATACGCAGTATTTT.